This TCR beta chain is drawn from a study of blood T cell repertoires in COVID-19. Turning to the study itself: The origin of the acute and convalescent COVID-19 samples was the United States, Italy and Spain. PBMCs, B-cell-depleted T cells, or T cells provided the cDNA or gDNA that made up the material.

Repertoires were generated with immunoSEQ multiplex PCR, while TCRdb's copy carries only in-frame clones and drops some. The repertoire holds about 300,000 clones, with roughly 86% as singletons. CDR1 and CDR2 (germline): MNHNY, SVGAGI (reference sequence). Trimming left V 5 bases short and J 8 bases short, with 15 bases between. The CDR3 loop spans 13 amino acids. This clone was seen only once. The chain carries TRBV6-6 and TRBJ1-2, with D perhaps matching TRBD1 (6 bases). Sequencing input: peripheral blood. The source of this sequence is a woman aged 25 to 45 with COVID-19, enrolled during active disease. The CDR3 bases are TGTGCCAGCAGTATGGGACGGACAGAGGGCTACACCTTC. Its translation: CASSMGRTEGYTF.